The clone carrying this TCR beta chain was seen ten or more times. CDR3 length: 13 amino acids. The V gene lost 3 bases and the J gene lost 5 bases, with 10 bases spanning the gap. The germline CDR1 and CDR2 sequences are SNHLY and FYNNEI. These data come from a study of T cells in Graves' hyperthyroidism and ophthalmopathy. The investigators amplified TCR beta CDR3 regions from RNA transcripts. First-round RT-PCR targeting the TCR CDR3 was performed with the HTBI primer set. TCRdb independently ran MiXCR on the multiplex PCR reads; one entry per CDR3 protein. The sample holds some 580,000 distinct CDR3 sequences, about a sixth seen once.

This sequence joins TRBV2 and TRBJ1-2; a weak D match, TRBD1 (5 bases). The specimen was blood. This clonotype originated in a woman aged 40 to 50 with Graves' ophthalmopathy. The CDR3 coding sequence is TGTGCCAGCAGTGACAGGGCGGGTTATGGCTACACCTTC. It yields the protein CASSDRAGYGYTF.